Listed below are T cell receptor beta chains from one sample, sequenced in a study of blood T cell repertoires in COVID-19. The data were produced by immunoSEQ multiplex PCR, yet TCRdb's version contains in-frame clones alone and is incomplete. Of 200,000 to 250,000 clones listed, about 86% were seen once; the top ten hold roughly 2.3%. The sample taken for sequencing was peripheral blood. The receptors stem from a woman in her fifties or sixties with acute or convalescent COVID-19. CDR3s include the opening cysteine and the closing phenylalanine or tryptophan. The D gene is left open where the match is weak. Size tells how often a clone was seen (once, few, many) or the class of an expanded clone, and some rows leave it out.

j_call clone_size d_call v_call cdr3_aa cdr3_nt
TRBJ2-5 - TRBD2 TRBV5-1 CASSLLGLAGGLNVRETQYF TGCGCCAGCAGCTTGTTGGGACTAGCGGGGGGGCTAAACGTCCGGGAGACCCAGTACTTC
TRBJ2-7 once - TRBV6-5 CASSYGPTYEQYF TGTGCCAGCAGTTACGGGCCGACCTACGAGCAGTACTTC
TRBJ2-5 few - TRBV7-9 CASRPTGQETQYF TGTGCCAGCAGACCTACAGGTCAAGAGACCCAGTACTTC
TRBJ2-5 - - TRBV6-5 CASSQGLRDQYF TGTGCCAGCAGTCAGGGTCTACGTGACCAGTACTTC
TRBJ2-5 - - TRBV5-4 CASNEKYKEETQYF TGTGCCAGCAACGAAAAGTACAAAGAAGAGACCCAGTACTTC
TRBJ1-6 - TRBD1 TRBV24-1 CATKGAGNSPLHF TGTGCCACCAAGGGGGCAGGCAATTCACCCCTCCACTTT
TRBJ2-7 - TRBD2 TRBV5-4 CASSSGTSYEQYF TGTGCCAGCAGCAGCGGGACTTCCTACGAGCAGTACTTC
TRBJ2-7 - TRBD2 TRBV5-1 CASSWTSGEYEQYF TGCGCCAGCAGCTGGACTAGCGGGGAATACGAGCAGTACTTC
TRBJ2-2 - - TRBV27 CASRNREKGTGELFF TGTGCCAGCAGGAACAGGGAGAAAGGCACCGGGGAGCTGTTTTTT
TRBJ2-2 once TRBD2 TRBV4-3 CASSSLAGGITGELFF TGCGCCAGCAGCTCCCTAGCGGGGGGGATCACCGGGGAGCTGTTTTTT
TRBJ2-7 once - TRBV4-3 CASSQVSRHF TGCGCCAGCAGCCAAGTTTCCAGGCACTTC
TRBJ2-2 - TRBD2 TRBV11-2 CASSLSGGQTGELFF TGTGCCAGCAGCCTTAGCGGGGGTCAGACCGGGGAGCTGTTTTTT
TRBJ1-2 - TRBD1 TRBV20-1 CSGIYRGGYTF TGCAGTGGAATATACAGGGGAGGCTACACCTTC